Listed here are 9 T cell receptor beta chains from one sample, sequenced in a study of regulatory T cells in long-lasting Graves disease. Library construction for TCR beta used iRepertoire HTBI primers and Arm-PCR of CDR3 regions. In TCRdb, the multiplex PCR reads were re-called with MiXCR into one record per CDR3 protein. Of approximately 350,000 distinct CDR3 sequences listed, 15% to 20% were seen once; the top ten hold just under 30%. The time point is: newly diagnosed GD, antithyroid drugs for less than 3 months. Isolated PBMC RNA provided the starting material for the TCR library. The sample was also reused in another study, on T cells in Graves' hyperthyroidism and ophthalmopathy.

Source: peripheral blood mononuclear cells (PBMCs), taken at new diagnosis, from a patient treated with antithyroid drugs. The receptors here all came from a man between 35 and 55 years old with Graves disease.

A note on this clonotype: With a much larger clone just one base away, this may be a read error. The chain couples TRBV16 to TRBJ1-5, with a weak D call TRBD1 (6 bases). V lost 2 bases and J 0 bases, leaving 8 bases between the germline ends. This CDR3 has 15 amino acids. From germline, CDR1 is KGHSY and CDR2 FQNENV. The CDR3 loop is CASSQQGNSNQPQHF. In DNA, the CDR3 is TGTGCCAGCAGCCAACAGGGGAATAGCAATCAGCCCCAGCATTTT.

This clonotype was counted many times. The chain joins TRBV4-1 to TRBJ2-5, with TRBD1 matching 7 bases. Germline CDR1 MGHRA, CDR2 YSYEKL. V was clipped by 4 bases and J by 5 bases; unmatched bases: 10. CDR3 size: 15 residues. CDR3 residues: CASSPSTGVGETQYF. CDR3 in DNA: TGCGCCAGCAGCCCCTCTACAGGGGTAGGGGAGACCCAGTACTTC.

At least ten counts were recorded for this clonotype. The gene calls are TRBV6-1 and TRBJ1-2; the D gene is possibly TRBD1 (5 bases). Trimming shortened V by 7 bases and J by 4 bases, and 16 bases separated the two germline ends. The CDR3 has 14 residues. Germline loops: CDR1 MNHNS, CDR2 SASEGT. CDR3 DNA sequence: TGTGCCAGCAACCTGCCGGGACGGGGCTATGGCTACACCTTC. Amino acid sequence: CASNLPGRGYGYTF.

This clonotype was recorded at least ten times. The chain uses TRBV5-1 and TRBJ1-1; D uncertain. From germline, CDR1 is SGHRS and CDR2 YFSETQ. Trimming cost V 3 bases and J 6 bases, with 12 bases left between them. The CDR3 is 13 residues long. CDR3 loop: CASSSSGRAEAFF. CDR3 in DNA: TGCGCCAGCAGCTCCTCGGGAAGGGCTGAAGCTTTCTTT.

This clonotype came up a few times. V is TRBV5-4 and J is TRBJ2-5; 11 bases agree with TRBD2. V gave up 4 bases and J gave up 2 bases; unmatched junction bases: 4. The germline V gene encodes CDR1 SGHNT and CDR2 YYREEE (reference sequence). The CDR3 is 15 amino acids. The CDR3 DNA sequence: TGTGCCAGCAGCAAAGGGACTAGCGGACAAGAGACCCAGTACTTC. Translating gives CASSKGTSGQETQYF.

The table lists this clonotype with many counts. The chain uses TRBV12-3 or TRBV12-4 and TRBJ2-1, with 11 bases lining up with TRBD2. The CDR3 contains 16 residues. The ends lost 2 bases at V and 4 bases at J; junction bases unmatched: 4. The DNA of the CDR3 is TGTGCCAGCAGTTTACTAGCGGGGGGCCTATACAATGAGCAGTTCTTC. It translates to CASSLLAGGLYNEQFF.

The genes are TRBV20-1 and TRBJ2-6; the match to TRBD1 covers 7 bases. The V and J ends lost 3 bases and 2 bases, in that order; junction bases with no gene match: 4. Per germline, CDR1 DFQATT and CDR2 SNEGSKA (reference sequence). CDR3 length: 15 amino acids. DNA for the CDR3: TGCAGTGCTAGCCACAGGGGAACTGGGGCCAACGTCCTGACTTTC. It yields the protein CSASHRGTGANVLTF.

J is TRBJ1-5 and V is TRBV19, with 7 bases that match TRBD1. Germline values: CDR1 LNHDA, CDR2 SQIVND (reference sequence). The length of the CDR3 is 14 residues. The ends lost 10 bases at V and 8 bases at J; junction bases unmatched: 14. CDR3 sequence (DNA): TGTGCCACCTCCCGGGACAGCGGACAGGAGCCCCAGCATTTT. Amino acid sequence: CATSRDSGQEPQHF. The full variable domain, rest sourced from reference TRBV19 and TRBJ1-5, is DGGITQSPKYLFRKEGQNVTLSCEQNLNHDAMYWYRQDPGQGLRLIYYSQIVNDFQKGDIAEGYSVSREKKESFPLTVTSAQKNPTAFYLCATSRDSGQEPQHFGDGTRLSIL.

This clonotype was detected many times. DNA for the CDR3: TGTGCCAGCAGTGAAAGTAAGGGCTCGGGGGACACTGAAGCTTTCTTT. Translation: CASSESKGSGDTEAFF. The chain carries TRBV6-1 and TRBJ1-1; TRBD1 is a possible D gene (5 bases). This CDR3 has 16 amino acids. The V end was cut by 2 bases, the J end by 3 bases, with 16 bases between. The V gene's germline CDR1 is MNHNS and CDR2 SASEGT.